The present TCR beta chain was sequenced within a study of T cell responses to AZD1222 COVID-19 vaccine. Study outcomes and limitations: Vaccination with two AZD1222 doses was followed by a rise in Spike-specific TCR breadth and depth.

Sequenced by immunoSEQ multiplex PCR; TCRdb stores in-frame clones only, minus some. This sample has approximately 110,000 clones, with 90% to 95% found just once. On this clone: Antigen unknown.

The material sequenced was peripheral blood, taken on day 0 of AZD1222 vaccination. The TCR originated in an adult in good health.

This CDR3 reads CASSLKGPGGELFF. CDR3 DNA sequence: TGTGCCAGCAGCTTAAAGGGTCCTGGCGGGGAGCTGTTTTTT. The V gene is TRBV7-3, the J gene TRBJ2-2; D gene unclear. V was trimmed by 1 base and J by 7 bases, leaving 10 bases between them. Germline-derived CDR1 and CDR2 are SGHTA and FQGTGA. The CDR3 is 14 residues long.